This T cell receptor (beta chain) was captured in a study of OX40 agonist ivuxolimab in advanced cancers. Across the study: Patients got intravenous ivuxolimab at 0.01 to 10 mg/kg every 2 weeks. Dose-escalation cases comprised hepatocellular carcinoma, melanoma, renal cell or head and neck cancer. Study-level findings and limits: Patients who responded partially at 0.1-3.0 mg/kg showed clonal expansion ranking among the lowest.

Assay: immunoSEQ multiplex PCR; the TCRdb copy retains only in-frame clones and omits some. This sample has about 40,000 clones; 85% to 90% occur once, and the top ten carry around 13%. This CDR3 is built from 11 residues. Germline V gene lookup returns CDR1 GTSNPN and CDR2 SVGIG (reference sequence). Between the trimmed V and J ends, which lost 3 bases and 0 bases, there was a span of 2 bases. Comment on this clone: Its antigen is undetermined.

The clonotype comes from an adult with an advanced solid tumor such as melanoma, head and neck, liver or kidney cancer. The specimen was CD4+ or CD8+ T cells sorted from blood, collected in a trial of the OX40 agonist ivuxolimab. The genes are TRBV30 and TRBJ1-1; D not resolved. The CDR3 loop is CAWSMNTEAFF. CDR3 sequence (DNA): TGTGCCTGGAGCATGAACACTGAAGCTTTCTTT.